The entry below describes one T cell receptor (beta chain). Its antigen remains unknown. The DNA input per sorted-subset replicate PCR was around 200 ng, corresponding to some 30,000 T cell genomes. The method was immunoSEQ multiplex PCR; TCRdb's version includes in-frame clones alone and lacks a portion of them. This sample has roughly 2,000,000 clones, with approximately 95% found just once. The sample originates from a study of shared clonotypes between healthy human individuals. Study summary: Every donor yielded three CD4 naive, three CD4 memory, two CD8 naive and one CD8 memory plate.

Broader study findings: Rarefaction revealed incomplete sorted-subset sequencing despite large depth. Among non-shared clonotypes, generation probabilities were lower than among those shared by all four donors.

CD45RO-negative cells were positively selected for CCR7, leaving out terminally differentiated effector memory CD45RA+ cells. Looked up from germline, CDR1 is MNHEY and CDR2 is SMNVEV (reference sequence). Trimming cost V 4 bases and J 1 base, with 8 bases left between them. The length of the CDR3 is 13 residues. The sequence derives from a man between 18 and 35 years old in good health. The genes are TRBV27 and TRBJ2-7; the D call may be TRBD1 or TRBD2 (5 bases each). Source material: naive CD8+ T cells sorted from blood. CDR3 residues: CASSWDGSYEQYF. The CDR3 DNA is TGTGCCAGCAGTTGGGACGGTTCCTACGAGCAGTACTTC.